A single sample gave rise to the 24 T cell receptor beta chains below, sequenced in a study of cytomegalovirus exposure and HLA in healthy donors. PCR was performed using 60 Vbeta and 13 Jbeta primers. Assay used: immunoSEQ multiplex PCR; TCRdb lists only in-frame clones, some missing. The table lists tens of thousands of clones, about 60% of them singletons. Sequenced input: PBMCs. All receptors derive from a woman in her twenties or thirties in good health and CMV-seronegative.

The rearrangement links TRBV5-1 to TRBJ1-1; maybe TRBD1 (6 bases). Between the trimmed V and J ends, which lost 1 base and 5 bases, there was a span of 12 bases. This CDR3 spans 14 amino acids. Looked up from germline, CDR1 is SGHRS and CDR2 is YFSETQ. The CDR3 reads CASSLYRERTEAFF. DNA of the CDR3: TGCGCCAGCAGCTTGTACAGGGAGAGGACTGAAGCTTTCTTT.

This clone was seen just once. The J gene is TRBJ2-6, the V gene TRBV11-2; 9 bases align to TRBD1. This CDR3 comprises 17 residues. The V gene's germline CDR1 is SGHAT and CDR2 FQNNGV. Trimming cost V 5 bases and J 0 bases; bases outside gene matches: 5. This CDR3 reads CASSPGTGNSGANVLTF. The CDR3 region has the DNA TGTGCCAGCAGCCCCGGGACAGGGAACTCTGGGGCCAACGTCCTGACTTTC.

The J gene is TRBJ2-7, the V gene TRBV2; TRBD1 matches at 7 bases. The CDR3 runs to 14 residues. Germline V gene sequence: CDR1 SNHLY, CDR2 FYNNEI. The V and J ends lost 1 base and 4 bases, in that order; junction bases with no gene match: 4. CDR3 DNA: TGTGCCAGCAGTGAAGGTCGGGACAGATACGAGCAGTACTTC. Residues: CASSEGRDRYEQYF.

CDR3 bases: TGTGCCAGCAGCGGAGCGCTAGCGGGGCATTACAATGAGCAGTTCTTC. It yields the protein CASSGALAGHYNEQFF. The chain has TRBV9 and TRBJ2-1; 9 bases line up with TRBD2. Trimming cost V 3 bases and J 4 bases; bases outside gene matches: 8. This CDR3 contains 16 residues. Germline assignment: CDR1 SGDLS and CDR2 YYNGEE.

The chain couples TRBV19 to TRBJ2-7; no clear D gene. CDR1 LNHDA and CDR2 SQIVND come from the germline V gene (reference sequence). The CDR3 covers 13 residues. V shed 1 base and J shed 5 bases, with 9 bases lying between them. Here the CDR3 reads CASSIGSDNEQYF. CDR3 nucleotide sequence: TGTGCCAGTAGTATAGGCTCTGACAACGAGCAGTACTTC.

This CDR3 is CAIGPDRAQYF. The CDR3 DNA sequence: TGTGCCATCGGACCGGACAGGGCGCAGTATTTT. The V and J genes are TRBV10-3 and TRBJ2-3, with 8 positions matching TRBD1. CDR3 length equals 11 residues. Trimming took 8 bases from V and 10 from J; bases not matched to a gene: 5. Germline lookup yields CDR1 ENHRY and CDR2 SYGVKD.

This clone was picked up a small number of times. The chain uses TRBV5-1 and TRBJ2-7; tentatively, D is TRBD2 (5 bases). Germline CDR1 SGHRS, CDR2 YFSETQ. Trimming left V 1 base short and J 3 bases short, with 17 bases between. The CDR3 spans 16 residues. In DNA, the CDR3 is TGCGCCAGCAGCTTGATTACGCGGCCGGCGGGCTACGAGCAGTACTTC. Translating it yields CASSLITRPAGYEQYF.

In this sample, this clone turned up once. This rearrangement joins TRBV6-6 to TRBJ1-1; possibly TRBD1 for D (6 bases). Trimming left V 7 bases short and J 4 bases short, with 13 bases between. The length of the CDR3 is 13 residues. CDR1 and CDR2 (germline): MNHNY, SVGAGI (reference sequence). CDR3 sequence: CASIQRGGTEAFF. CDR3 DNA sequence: TGTGCCAGCATCCAGAGGGGGGGCACTGAAGCTTTCTTT.

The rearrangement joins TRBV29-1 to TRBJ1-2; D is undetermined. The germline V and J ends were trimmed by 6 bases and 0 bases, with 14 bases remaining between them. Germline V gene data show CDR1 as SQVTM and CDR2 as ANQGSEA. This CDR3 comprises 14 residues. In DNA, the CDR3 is TGCAGCGTGGCCCCGATACTAGCTAACTATGGCTACACCTTC. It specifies CSVAPILANYGYTF.

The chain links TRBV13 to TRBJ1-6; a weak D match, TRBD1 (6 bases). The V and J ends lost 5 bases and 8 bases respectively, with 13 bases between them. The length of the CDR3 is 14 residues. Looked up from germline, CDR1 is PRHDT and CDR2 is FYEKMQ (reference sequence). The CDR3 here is CASSARGADSPLHF. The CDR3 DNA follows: TGTGCCAGCAGCGCGCGGGGGGCTGATTCACCCCTCCACTTT. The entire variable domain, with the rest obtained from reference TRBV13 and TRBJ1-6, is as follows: AAGVIQSPRHLIKEKRETATLKCYPIPRHDTVYWYQQGPGQDPQFLISFYEKMQSDKGSIPDRFSAQQFSDYHSELNMSSLELGDSALYFCASSARGADSPLHFGNGTRLTVT.

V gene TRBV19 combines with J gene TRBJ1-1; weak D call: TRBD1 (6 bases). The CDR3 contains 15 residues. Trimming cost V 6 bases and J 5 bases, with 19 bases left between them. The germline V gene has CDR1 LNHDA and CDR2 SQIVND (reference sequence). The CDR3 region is CASRSAGVPKTEAFF. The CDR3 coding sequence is TGTGCCAGTAGGTCCGCAGGGGTACCCAAGACTGAAGCTTTCTTT.

CDR3 sequence (DNA): TGTGCCAGCAGTTTCGAGGGGGCCGCTCAGCCCCAGCATTTT. It yields the protein CASSFEGAAQPQHF. The genes are TRBV27 and TRBJ1-5, with 7 bases identical to TRBD1. From germline, CDR1 is MNHEY and CDR2 SMNVEV (reference sequence). The CDR3 sequence is 14 residues long. V shed 3 bases, J shed 6 bases, and the junction held 5 bases outside the gene matches.

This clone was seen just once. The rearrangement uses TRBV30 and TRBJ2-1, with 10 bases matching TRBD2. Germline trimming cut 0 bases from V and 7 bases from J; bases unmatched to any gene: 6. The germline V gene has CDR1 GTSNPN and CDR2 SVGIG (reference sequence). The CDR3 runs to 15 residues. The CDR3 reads CAWSVGLAGVNEQFF. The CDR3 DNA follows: TGTGCCTGGAGTGTAGGCCTAGCGGGAGTGAATGAGCAGTTCTTC.

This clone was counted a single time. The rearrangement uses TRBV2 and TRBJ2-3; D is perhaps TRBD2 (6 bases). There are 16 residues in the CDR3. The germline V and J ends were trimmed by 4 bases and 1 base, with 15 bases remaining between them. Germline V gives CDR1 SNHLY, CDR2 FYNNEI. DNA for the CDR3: TGTGCCAGCAGTGGGGTTCGGCGCGGGGGCACAGATACGCAGTATTTT. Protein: CASSGVRRGGTDTQYF. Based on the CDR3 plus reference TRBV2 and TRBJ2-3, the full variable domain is EPEVTQTPSHQVTQMGQEVILRCVPISNHLYFYWYRQILGQKVEFLVSFYNNEISEKSEIFDDQFSVERPDGSNFTLKIRSTKLEDSAMYFCASSGVRRGGTDTQYFGPGTRLTVL.

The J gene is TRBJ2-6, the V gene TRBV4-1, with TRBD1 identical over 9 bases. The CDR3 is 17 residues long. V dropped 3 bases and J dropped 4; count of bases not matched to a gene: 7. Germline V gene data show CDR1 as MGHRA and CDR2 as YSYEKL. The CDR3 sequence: CASSQEQGAGGANVLTF. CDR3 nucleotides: TGCGCCAGCAGCCAGGAACAGGGGGCGGGAGGGGCCAACGTCCTGACTTTC.

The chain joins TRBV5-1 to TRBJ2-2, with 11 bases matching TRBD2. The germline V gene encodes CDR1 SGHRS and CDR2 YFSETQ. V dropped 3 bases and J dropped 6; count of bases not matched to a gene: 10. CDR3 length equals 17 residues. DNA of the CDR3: TGCGCCAGCAGCTGGACACTTAGCGGGAGGGCCGCCGGGGAGCTGTTTTTT. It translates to CASSWTLSGRAAGELFF.

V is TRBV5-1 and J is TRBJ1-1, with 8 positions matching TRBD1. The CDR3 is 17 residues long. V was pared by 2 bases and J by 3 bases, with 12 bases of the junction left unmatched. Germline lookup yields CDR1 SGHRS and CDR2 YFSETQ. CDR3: CASSFYRQGLLDTEAFF. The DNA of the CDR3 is TGCGCCAGCAGCTTCTATCGACAGGGGTTACTCGACACTGAAGCTTTCTTT.

The CDR3 loop is CASSPPGGGGFNEQFF. DNA for the CDR3: TGTGCCAGCTCACCCCCCGGAGGGGGCGGGTTCAATGAGCAGTTCTTC. V is TRBV18 and J is TRBJ2-1, with D possibly TRBD1 on 7 matching bases. V was trimmed by 3 bases and J by 6 bases, leaving 18 bases between them. This CDR3 region has 16 residues. Germline CDR1 reads KGHSH; CDR2 reads LQKENI.

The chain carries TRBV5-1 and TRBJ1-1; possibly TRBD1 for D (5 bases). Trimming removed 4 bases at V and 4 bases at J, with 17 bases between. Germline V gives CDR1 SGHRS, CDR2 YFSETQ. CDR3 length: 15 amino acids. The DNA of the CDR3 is TGCGCCAGCAGCGCTACAGGATCCCAGGGCACTGAAGCTTTCTTT. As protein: CASSATGSQGTEAFF. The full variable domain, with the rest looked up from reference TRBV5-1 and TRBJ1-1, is KAGVTQTPRYLIKTRGQQVTLSCSPISGHRSVSWYQQTPGQGLQFLFEYFSETQRNKGNFPGRFSGRQFSNSRSEMNVSTLELGDSALYLCASSATGSQGTEAFFGQGTRLTVV.

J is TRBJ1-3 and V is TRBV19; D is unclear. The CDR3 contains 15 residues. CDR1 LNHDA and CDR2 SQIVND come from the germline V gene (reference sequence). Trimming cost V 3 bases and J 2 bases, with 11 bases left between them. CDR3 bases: TGTGCCAGTAGTATCCTCCCCCGTACTGGAAACACCATATATTTT. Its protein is CASSILPRTGNTIYF.

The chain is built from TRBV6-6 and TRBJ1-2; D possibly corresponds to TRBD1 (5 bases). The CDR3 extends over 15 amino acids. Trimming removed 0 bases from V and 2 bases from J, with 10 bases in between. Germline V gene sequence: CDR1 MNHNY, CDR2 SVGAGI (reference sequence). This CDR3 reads CASSYSRGSNYGYTF. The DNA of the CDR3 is TGTGCCAGCAGTTACTCTAGGGGAAGCAACTATGGCTACACCTTC.

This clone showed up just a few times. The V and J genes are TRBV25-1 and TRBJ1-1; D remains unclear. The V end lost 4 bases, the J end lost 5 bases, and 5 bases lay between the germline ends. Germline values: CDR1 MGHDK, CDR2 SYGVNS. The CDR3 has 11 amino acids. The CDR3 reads CASSVRTEAFF. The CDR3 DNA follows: TGTGCCAGCAGTGTGAGGACTGAAGCTTTCTTT.

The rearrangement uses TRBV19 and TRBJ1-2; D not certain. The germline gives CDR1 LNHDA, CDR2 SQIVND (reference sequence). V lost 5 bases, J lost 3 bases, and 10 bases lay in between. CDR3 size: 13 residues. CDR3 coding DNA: TGTGCCAGTAGTGAACAGAGGGACTATGGCTACACCTTC. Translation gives CASSEQRDYGYTF.

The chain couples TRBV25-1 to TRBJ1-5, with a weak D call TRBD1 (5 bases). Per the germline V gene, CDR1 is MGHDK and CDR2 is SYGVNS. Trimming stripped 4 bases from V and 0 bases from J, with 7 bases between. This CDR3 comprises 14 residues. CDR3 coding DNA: TGTGCCAGCAGTGGGACACTTAGCAATCAGCCCCAGCATTTT. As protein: CASSGTLSNQPQHF.